The sequence of this T cell receptor (beta chain) was determined in a study of T cells after yellow fever vaccination. This clonotype was observed a single time. Given a much more abundant clone one base away, this may be a read error. The CDR3 does not close with the conserved phenylalanine or tryptophan, likely indicating a read error. MiXCR was run by TCRdb on the 5' RACE reads, yielding one entry per CDR3 protein. Here the sample spans about 320,000 distinct CDR3 sequences, approximately 4% being singletons. The receptor comes from a young man who received the YFV17D yellow fever vaccine. This specimen was PBMCs, taken 15 days after the yellow fever booster vaccination.

The chain's CDR3 is CASSDELLRDNEQFI. CDR3 sequence (DNA): TGCGCCAGCAGTGACGAGCTACTCCGCGATAATGAGCAGTTCATC. The V gene is TRBV10-2, the J gene TRBJ2-1; D unclear. With 3 bases removed from V and 7 bases from J, the gap between germline ends came to 16 bases. Looked up from germline, CDR1 is WSHSY and CDR2 is SAAADI. The CDR3 sequence is 15 residues long.